The following is a TCR beta chain sequence with its context. This entry is derived from a study of blood T cell repertoires in COVID-19. For the study at large: Collection of acute and convalescent COVID-19 samples took place in the United States, Italy and Spain. PBMCs, B-cell-depleted T cells, or T cells provided the cDNA or gDNA that made up the material.

In the original processing: Using reference gene primer amplification, nucleated cell counts were estimated. TCRdb keeps only in-frame clones here, not all; method: immunoSEQ multiplex PCR. Clone size and the V and J calls come from that table; the DNA yielded D and trimming. In the table there are over 150,000 clones, over 80% of which are singletons. The CDR3 has 16 amino acids. V dropped 7 bases and J dropped 0 bases, with 19 bases sitting between them. Germline V gives CDR1 SNHLY, CDR2 FYNNEI. J is TRBJ2-7 and V is TRBV2; perhaps TRBD2 as D (5 bases). The specimen sequenced was peripheral blood. The TCR originated in a woman between 55 and 75 years old who had recovered from COVID-19. The CDR3 DNA reads TGTGCCAGCAAGTGGGTTGTGACTATGTCCTCCTACGAGCAGTACTTC. Residues: CASKWVVTMSSYEQYF.